This T cell receptor beta chain originates from a study of monozygotic twins with inflammatory bowel disease. Broader study findings: No difference in repertoire similarity was seen between concordant and discordant twins, possibly because power was limited.

Germline V gene data show CDR1 as SGHRS and CDR2 as YFSETQ. The CDR3 has 13 amino acids. TCRdb reprocessed the 5' RACE reads and keeps a single row for each CDR3 protein, giving no DNA. Recorded here are fewer than 400,000 distinct CDR3 sequences; the top ten clones represent 5.6%. To note about this clonotype: Its antigen remains unidentified.

Sequencing used blood. V usage is TRBV5-1 and J usage is TRBJ2-2. The TCR comes from a human donor with ulcerative colitis or Crohn's disease, or a healthy co-twin of an affected twin (not recorded which). The CDR3 is CASSSQVTGELFF.